Shown below are 16 T cell receptor beta chains from a single sample sequenced in a study of early T cells in non-severe SARS-CoV-2 infection. TCRdb passed the 5' RACE reads through MiXCR, listing each CDR3 protein once. The table shows more than 20,000 distinct CDR3 sequences, with roughly 4.4% occurring only once. Source material: whole blood. The source of these receptors is an adult who was a healthcare worker with PCR-confirmed SARS-CoV-2 infection or an uninfected control (not recorded which).

This clonotype has at least ten counts. The gene calls are TRBV10-3 and TRBJ2-2, with a tentative D call TRBD1 (5 bases). The CDR3 loop spans 14 amino acids. Between the trimmed V and J ends, which lost 2 bases and 5 bases, there was a span of 9 bases. Germline CDR1 ENHRY, CDR2 SYGVKD. The CDR3 region is CAISELQATGELFF. CDR3 nucleotide sequence: TGTGCCATCAGTGAGCTACAGGCTACCGGGGAGCTGTTTTTT.

This clonotype was counted ten times or more. The chain employs TRBV5-1 and TRBJ2-2; 11 bases match TRBD2. The CDR3 contains 16 residues. Germline assignment: CDR1 SGHRS and CDR2 YFSETQ. V lost 4 bases and J lost 5; bases outside the gene matches: 7. CDR3 region: CASSMTSGMGTGELFF. Here the CDR3 DNA reads TGCGCCAGCAGCATGACTAGCGGGATGGGGACCGGGGAGCTGTTTTTT.

The table lists this clonotype with many counts. The V gene is TRBV7-2, the J gene TRBJ1-6, with D hard to call. CDR3 length equals 15 residues. Germline lookup yields CDR1 SGHTA and CDR2 FQGNSA. Trimming shortened V by 5 bases and J by 2 bases, and 10 bases separated the two germline ends. The CDR3 nucleotides are TGTGCCAGCAGCCCACGGCGACCCTATAATTCACCCCTCCACTTT. Its translation: CASSPRRPYNSPLHF.

This clonotype was seen at least ten times. This sequence joins TRBV7-2 and TRBJ1-6; no clear D. V was clipped by 0 bases and J by 14 bases, with 8 bases between them. Germline V gene sequence: CDR1 SGHTA, CDR2 FQGNSA. This CDR3 has 12 residues. The CDR3 DNA is TGTGCCAGCAGCTTAGCCGAGGGTACCCTCCACTTT. Protein product: CASSLAEGTLHF.

The J gene is TRBJ2-3, the V gene TRBV19; D unclear. Per germline, CDR1 LNHDA and CDR2 SQIVND (reference sequence). Trimming stripped 6 bases from V and 5 bases from J, with 21 bases between. This CDR3 comprises 16 residues. The CDR3 DNA reads as TGTGCCAGTAGCCGTACGAGACCGCCTTATGGAGATACGCAGTATTTT. Its translation: CASSRTRPPYGDTQYF.

A word on this clonotype: This sequence may be a read error, since a much larger clone differs from it by one base. The chain is built from TRBV28 and TRBJ2-7; 12 bases are shared with TRBD2. Trimming cost V 3 bases and J 6 bases; bases outside gene matches: 15. This CDR3 has 18 residues. From germline, CDR1 is MDHEN and CDR2 SYDVKM. CDR3 sequence: CASSFPAKTSGSNFEQYF. CDR3 in DNA: TGTGCCAGCAGTTTTCCGGCGAAGACTAGCGGGAGCAACTTCGAGCAGTACTTC.

By share, this clonotype counts as medium-sized (0.01 to 0.1%). The chain is built from TRBV29-1 and TRBJ2-4, with 10 bases identical to TRBD1. The V gene end was trimmed by 6 bases and the J gene end by 0 bases; junction bases not matched to a gene: 14. Per the germline V gene, CDR1 is SQVTM and CDR2 is ANQGSEA. The CDR3 runs 18 residues. Written as DNA, the CDR3 is TGCAGCGTCCAAGGGGACAGGGGCGACGAGCTAGCCAAAAACATTCAGTACTTC. Amino acid sequence: CSVQGDRGDELAKNIQYF.

This clonotype was detected a few times. The rearrangement links TRBV11-2 to TRBJ2-5; D gene uncertain. The V end lost 8 bases, the J end lost 2 bases, and 15 bases lay between the germline ends. The CDR3 runs 14 residues. In germline, CDR1 is SGHAT, CDR2 FQNNGV. This CDR3 reads CASAYSFTQETQYF. The CDR3 region has the DNA TGTGCCAGCGCCTATTCTTTCACGCAAGAGACCCAGTACTTC.

This clonotype was picked up many times. The junction departs from the called germline gene at one end, perhaps through a read error. The chain recombines TRBV19 with TRBJ2-1, with no clear D. Looked up from germline, CDR1 is LNHDA and CDR2 is SQIVND (reference sequence). The CDR3 is made up of 16 amino acids. In nucleotides, the CDR3 is TGTGCCAGTAGGATAGACGCGCATAGCTCCTACAATGAGCAGTTCTTC. It encodes CASRIDAHSSYNEQFF.

This clonotype was counted at least ten times. The chain recombines TRBV19 with TRBJ1-2; D uncertain. Per the germline V gene, CDR1 is LNHDA and CDR2 is SQIVND (reference sequence). Trimming stripped 4 bases from V and 8 bases from J, with 14 bases between. CDR3 length: 13 residues. CDR3 sequence reads: CASSTLSVGGYTF. CDR3 sequence (DNA): TGTGCCAGTAGTACCCTATCCGTGGGCGGCTACACCTTC.

Ten or more counts support this clonotype. The V and J genes are TRBV3-1 and TRBJ2-7; 7 bases fit TRBD1. Trimming at V came to 8 bases and at J to 3 bases, leaving 4 bases not matched to a gene. Germline lookup yields CDR1 LGHDT and CDR2 YNNKEL (reference sequence). The CDR3 runs 12 residues. Here the CDR3 reads CASGDSSYEQYF. CDR3 nucleotides: TGTGCCAGCGGGGACAGCAGCTACGAGCAGTACTTC.

The gene calls are TRBV5-1 and TRBJ1-6, with unresolved D. Germline CDR1 SGHRS, CDR2 YFSETQ. The CDR3 runs to 14 residues. The V and J ends lost 0 bases and 7 bases respectively, with 8 bases between them. CDR3 loop: CASSLAGSNSPLHF. The CDR3 DNA is TGCGCCAGCAGCTTGGCCGGTTCAAATTCACCCCTCCACTTT.

This clonotype has at least ten counts. J is TRBJ1-1 and V is TRBV12-3 or TRBV12-4; weak D call: TRBD1 (6 bases). This CDR3 contains 14 residues. Trimming took 6 bases from V and 0 from J, leaving 11 bases between them. CDR3: CASRATGLNTEAFF. The CDR3 DNA follows: TGTGCCAGCAGAGCGACAGGCTTGAACACTGAAGCTTTCTTT.

This clonotype was counted only a few times. The junction does not match germline at one end; this may be a read error. This chain joins TRBV4-3 and TRBJ2-1; D is ambiguous. The CDR3 runs to 13 residues. The germline CDR1 and CDR2 sequences are LGHNA and YSLEER. CDR3 sequence reads: CTSSQVAYNEQFF. The CDR3 DNA sequence: TGCACCAGCAGCCAAGTCGCCTACAATGAGCAGTTCTTC.

This clonotype was recorded many times. The chain is built from TRBV20-1 and TRBJ2-3, with no clear D. CDR3 length equals 12 residues. Germline lookup yields CDR1 DFQATT and CDR2 SNEGSKA (reference sequence). V dropped 0 bases and J dropped 13 bases, with 14 bases sitting between them. In DNA, the CDR3 is TGCAGTGCTAGAGAGGAAGTACTACGGGAGTATTTT. This gives the protein CSAREEVLREYF.

This clonotype has a count of ten or more. The chain carries TRBV7-3 and TRBJ2-2; 9 bases are shared with TRBD2. The CDR3 is made up of 16 amino acids. V trimming: 4 bases; J trimming: 5 bases; junction bases outside the gene matches: 8. Germline V gene sequence: CDR1 SGHTA, CDR2 FQGTGA. The CDR3 coding sequence is TGTGCCAGCAGCTCAATGGGACTAGCTAAGACCGGGGAGCTGTTTTTT. Its translation is CASSSMGLAKTGELFF.